A selection of T cell receptor beta chains follows, all from one sample in a study of shared clonotypes between healthy human individuals. TCRdb keeps only in-frame clones here, not all; method: immunoSEQ multiplex PCR. The sample lists about 320,000 clones, roughly 84% occurring once. Sequencing used memory CD8+ T cells sorted from blood. These receptors came from a man between 18 and 29 years old in good health. The CDR3 runs from the conserved cysteine through the conserved F or W. The order of the fields is J gene, V gene, clone size, CDR3 protein. Size is omitted from some rows. Given values are once, few, many or a class for expanded clones.

J gene: TRBJ2-7; V gene: TRBV11-2; clone size: -; CDR3 protein: CASSFVNRDYEQYF
J gene: TRBJ2-7; V gene: TRBV19; clone size: -; CDR3 protein: CASSSPARLAATYEQYF
J gene: TRBJ2-3; V gene: TRBV13; clone size: -; CDR3 protein: CASSEGDIHAQYF
J gene: TRBJ2-5; V gene: TRBV29-1; clone size: -; CDR3 protein: CSVEDNRETQYF
J gene: TRBJ2-1; V gene: TRBV27; clone size: -; CDR3 protein: CASSFSQYNEQFF
J gene: TRBJ2-3; V gene: TRBV7-6; clone size: -; CDR3 protein: CASSSLPEADTQYF
J gene: TRBJ2-7; V gene: TRBV7-6; clone size: -; CDR3 protein: CASSFGAGGLYEQYF
J gene: TRBJ2-1; V gene: TRBV7-9; clone size: -; CDR3 protein: CASSPAPRQPYNEQFF
J gene: TRBJ1-3; V gene: TRBV5-1; clone size: -; CDR3 protein: CASSQQTGWGNTIYF
J gene: TRBJ2-5; V gene: TRBV18; clone size: -; CDR3 protein: CASSPGEGTQYF
J gene: TRBJ1-2; V gene: TRBV7-9; clone size: -; CDR3 protein: CASSSSTANYGYTF
J gene: TRBJ1-5; V gene: TRBV18; clone size: -; CDR3 protein: CASSPTSAGSNQPQHF
J gene: TRBJ2-1; V gene: TRBV2; clone size: -; CDR3 protein: CASSRTGVREQFF
J gene: TRBJ2-7; V gene: TRBV6-5; clone size: -; CDR3 protein: CASSYSSRIYEQYF
J gene: TRBJ1-5; V gene: TRBV29-1; clone size: -; CDR3 protein: CSVERVSLIHSNQPQHF
J gene: TRBJ2-7; V gene: TRBV6-4; clone size: few; CDR3 protein: CASSDSSPRQGSYEQYF
J gene: TRBJ2-1; V gene: TRBV13; clone size: -; CDR3 protein: CASSLEERYNEQFF
J gene: TRBJ1-2; V gene: TRBV10-3; clone size: -; CDR3 protein: CAIKEDRGAIYGYTF
J gene: TRBJ2-5; V gene: TRBV5-6; clone size: -; CDR3 protein: CASSQPQGVQETQYF
J gene: TRBJ1-1; V gene: TRBV6-6; clone size: -; CDR3 protein: CASSYSRTEMNTEAFF
J gene: TRBJ2-3; V gene: TRBV19; clone size: few; CDR3 protein: CASSEDPTGTDTQYF
J gene: TRBJ1-1; V gene: TRBV7-6; clone size: -; CDR3 protein: CASSLKEGVEAFF
J gene: TRBJ1-5; V gene: TRBV6-5; clone size: -; CDR3 protein: CASARTPFRDQPQHF
J gene: TRBJ1-4; V gene: TRBV18; clone size: once; CDR3 protein: CASSPLRTTGRIEKLFF
J gene: TRBJ2-3; V gene: TRBV20-1; clone size: -; CDR3 protein: CSASENTQYF
J gene: TRBJ1-6; V gene: TRBV12-5; clone size: -; CDR3 protein: CASGLIYRGLDNSPLHF
J gene: TRBJ2-7; V gene: TRBV4-1; clone size: -; CDR3 protein: CASSHVTSEKYEQYF
J gene: TRBJ2-2; V gene: TRBV2; clone size: -; CDR3 protein: CASSETENTGELFF
J gene: TRBJ1-1; V gene: TRBV6-5; clone size: -; CDR3 protein: CASSPSGPPGEAFF
J gene: TRBJ2-5; V gene: TRBV5-1; clone size: -; CDR3 protein: CASSLEERQGRSGETQYF
J gene: TRBJ2-7; V gene: TRBV9; clone size: -; CDR3 protein: CASSSRDFSYEQYF
J gene: TRBJ1-1; V gene: TRBV7-2; clone size: -; CDR3 protein: CASSPWWAEAFF
J gene: TRBJ2-3; V gene: TRBV2; clone size: -; CDR3 protein: CASSGDADTQYF
J gene: TRBJ2-3; V gene: TRBV27; clone size: once; CDR3 protein: CASILRGSSTDTQYF
J gene: TRBJ1-2; V gene: TRBV14; clone size: -; CDR3 protein: CASRLGGAYGYTF
J gene: TRBJ2-5; V gene: TRBV4-1; clone size: -; CDR3 protein: CASSIRGGYQETQYF
J gene: TRBJ2-7; V gene: TRBV18; clone size: -; CDR3 protein: CASSPTGNLEQYF
J gene: TRBJ1-5; V gene: TRBV7-8; clone size: once; CDR3 protein: CASSLAGTGGPHQPQHF
J gene: TRBJ1-5; V gene: TRBV10-3; clone size: -; CDR3 protein: CAISETGILQPQHF
J gene: TRBJ2-5; V gene: TRBV6-1; clone size: -; CDR3 protein: CASSEVRGRGPQETQYF
J gene: TRBJ1-1; V gene: TRBV27; clone size: -; CDR3 protein: CASSYEGRNTEAFF
J gene: TRBJ2-2; V gene: TRBV29-1; clone size: -; CDR3 protein: CSVEAAGTGEAGELFF
J gene: TRBJ1-1; V gene: TRBV21-1; clone size: -; CDR3 protein: CASSKVGQGNLDTEAFF
J gene: TRBJ2-7; V gene: TRBV5-1; clone size: -; CDR3 protein: CASSPSDRFSSYEQYF
J gene: TRBJ1-2; V gene: TRBV5-6; clone size: -; CDR3 protein: CASSFGSSNYGYTF
J gene: TRBJ2-6; V gene: TRBV29-1; clone size: -; CDR3 protein: CSVEDLQGPSSGANVLTF
J gene: TRBJ1-2; V gene: TRBV5-6; clone size: -; CDR3 protein: CASRDPELSINYGYTF
J gene: TRBJ2-7; V gene: TRBV19; clone size: -; CDR3 protein: CASSIGTRGGEQYF
J gene: TRBJ1-1; V gene: TRBV4-1; clone size: -; CDR3 protein: CASSQGLEFTEAFF
J gene: TRBJ1-2; V gene: TRBV18; clone size: -; CDR3 protein: CASSLGTRDPYGYTF
J gene: TRBJ2-7; V gene: TRBV4-1; clone size: few; CDR3 protein: CASSQVEHSSYEQYF
J gene: TRBJ2-1; V gene: TRBV29-1; clone size: -; CDR3 protein: CIILAGAVNEQFF
J gene: TRBJ1-5; V gene: TRBV23-1; clone size: -; CDR3 protein: CASSRRAVNSNQPQHF
J gene: TRBJ1-1; V gene: TRBV6-6; clone size: -; CDR3 protein: CASSPWQETERFEAFF